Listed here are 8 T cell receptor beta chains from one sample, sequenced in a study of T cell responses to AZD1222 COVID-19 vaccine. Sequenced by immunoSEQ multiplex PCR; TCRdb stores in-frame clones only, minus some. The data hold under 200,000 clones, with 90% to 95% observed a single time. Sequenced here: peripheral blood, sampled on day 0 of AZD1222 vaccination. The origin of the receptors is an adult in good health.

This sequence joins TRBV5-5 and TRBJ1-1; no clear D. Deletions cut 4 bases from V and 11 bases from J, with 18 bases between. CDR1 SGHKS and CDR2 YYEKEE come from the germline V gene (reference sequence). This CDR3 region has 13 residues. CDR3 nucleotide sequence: TGTGCCAGCAGCGTCACAGCTGGGGTGGCGGCTTTCTTT. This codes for CASSVTAGVAAFF. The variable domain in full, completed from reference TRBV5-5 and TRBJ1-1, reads DAGVTQSPTHLIKTRGQQVTLRCSPISGHKSVSWYQQVLGQGPQFIFQYYEKEERGRGNFPDRFSARQFPNYSSELNVNALLLGDSALYLCASSVTAGVAAFFGQGTRLTVV.

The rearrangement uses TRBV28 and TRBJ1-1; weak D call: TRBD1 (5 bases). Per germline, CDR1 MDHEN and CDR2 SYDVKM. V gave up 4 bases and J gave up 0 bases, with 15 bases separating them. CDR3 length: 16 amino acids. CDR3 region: CASSSPRTTMNTEAFF. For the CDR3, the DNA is TGTGCCAGCAGTTCACCACGGACAACGATGAACACTGAAGCTTTCTTT.

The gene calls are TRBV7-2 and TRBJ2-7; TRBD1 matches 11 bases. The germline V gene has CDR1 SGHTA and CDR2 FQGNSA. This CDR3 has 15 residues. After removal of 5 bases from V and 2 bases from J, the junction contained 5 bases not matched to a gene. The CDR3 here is CASSLGTGGPYEQYF. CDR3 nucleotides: TGTGCCAGCAGCCTAGGGACAGGGGGGCCCTACGAGCAGTACTTC.

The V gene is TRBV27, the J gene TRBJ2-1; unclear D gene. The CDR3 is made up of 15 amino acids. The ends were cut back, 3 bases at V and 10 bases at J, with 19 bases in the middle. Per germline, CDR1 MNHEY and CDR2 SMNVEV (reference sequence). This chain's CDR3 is CASSFGRQLLGEQFF. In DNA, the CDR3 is TGTGCCAGCAGTTTCGGGCGGCAGTTGTTAGGGGAGCAGTTCTTC.

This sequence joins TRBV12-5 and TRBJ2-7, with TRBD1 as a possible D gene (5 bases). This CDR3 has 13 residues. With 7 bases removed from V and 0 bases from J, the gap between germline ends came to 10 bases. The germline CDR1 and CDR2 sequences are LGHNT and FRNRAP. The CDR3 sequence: CASAVDSSYEQYF. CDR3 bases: TGTGCTAGTGCCGTCGACAGCTCCTACGAGCAGTACTTC.

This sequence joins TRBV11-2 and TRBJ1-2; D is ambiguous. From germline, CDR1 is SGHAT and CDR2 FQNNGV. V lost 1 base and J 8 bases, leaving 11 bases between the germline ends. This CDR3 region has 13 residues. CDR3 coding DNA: TGTGCCAGCAGCTTAGTACGCGTCAGCGGCTACACCTTC. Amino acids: CASSLVRVSGYTF.

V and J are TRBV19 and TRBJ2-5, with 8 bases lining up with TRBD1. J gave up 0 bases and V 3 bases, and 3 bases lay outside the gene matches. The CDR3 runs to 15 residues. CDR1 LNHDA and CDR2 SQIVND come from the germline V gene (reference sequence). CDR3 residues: CASSMTGAYQETQYF. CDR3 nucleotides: TGTGCCAGTAGTATGACAGGGGCCTACCAAGAGACCCAGTACTTC.

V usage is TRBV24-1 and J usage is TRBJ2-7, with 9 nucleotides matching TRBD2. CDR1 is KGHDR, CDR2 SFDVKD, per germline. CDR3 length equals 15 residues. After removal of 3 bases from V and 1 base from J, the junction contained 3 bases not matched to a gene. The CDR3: CATSDETSGSYEQYF. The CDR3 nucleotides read TGTGCCACCAGTGATGAGACTAGCGGATCCTACGAGCAGTACTTC.